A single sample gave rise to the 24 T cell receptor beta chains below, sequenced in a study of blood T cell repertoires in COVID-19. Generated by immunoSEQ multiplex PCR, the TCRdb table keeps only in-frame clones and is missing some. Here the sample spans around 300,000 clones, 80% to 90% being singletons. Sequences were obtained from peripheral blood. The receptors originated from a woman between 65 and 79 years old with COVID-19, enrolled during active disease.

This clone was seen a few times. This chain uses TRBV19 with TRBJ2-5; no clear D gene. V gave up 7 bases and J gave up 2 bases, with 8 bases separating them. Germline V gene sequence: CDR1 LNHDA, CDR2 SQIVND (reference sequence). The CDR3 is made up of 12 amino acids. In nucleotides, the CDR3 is TGTGCCAGTAAATCAAATCAAGAGACCCAGTACTTC. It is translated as CASKSNQETQYF. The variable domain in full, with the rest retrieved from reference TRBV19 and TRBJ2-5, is DGGITQSPKYLFRKEGQNVTLSCEQNLNHDAMYWYRQDPGQGLRLIYYSQIVNDFQKGDIAEGYSVSREKKESFPLTVTSAQKNPTAFYLCASKSNQETQYFGPGTRLLVL.

The CDR3: CASSQVRGEGAFF. The DNA of the CDR3 is TGTGCCAGCAGCCAAGTGAGGGGGGAGGGAGCTTTCTTT. The rearrangement links TRBV3-1 (or the pseudogene TRBV3-2) to TRBJ1-1; D might be TRBD1 (6 bases). The germline CDR1 and CDR2 sequences are LGHDT and YNNKEL (reference sequence). The CDR3 consists of 13 residues. The V and J ends lost 1 base and 10 bases respectively, with 13 bases between them.

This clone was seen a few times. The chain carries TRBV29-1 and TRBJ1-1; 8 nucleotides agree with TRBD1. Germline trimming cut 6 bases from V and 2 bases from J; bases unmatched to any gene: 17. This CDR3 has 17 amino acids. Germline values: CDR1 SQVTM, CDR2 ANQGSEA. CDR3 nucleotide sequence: TGCAGCGTCTTACGGCCGGGACAGGCCGTTCCTAACACTGAAGCTTTCTTT. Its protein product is CSVLRPGQAVPNTEAFF.

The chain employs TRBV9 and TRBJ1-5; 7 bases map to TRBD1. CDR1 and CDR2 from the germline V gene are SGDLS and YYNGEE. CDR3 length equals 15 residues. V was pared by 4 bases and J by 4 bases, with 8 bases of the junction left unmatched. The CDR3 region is CASSLRDSPNQPQHF. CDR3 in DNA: TGTGCCAGCAGCCTCAGGGACAGCCCTAATCAGCCCCAGCATTTT. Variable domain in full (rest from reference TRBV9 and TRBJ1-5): DSGVTQTPKHLITATGQRVTLRCSPRSGDLSVYWYQQSLDQGLQFLIQYYNGEERAKGNILERFSAQQFPDLHSELNLSSLELGDSALYFCASSLRDSPNQPQHFGDGTRLSIL.

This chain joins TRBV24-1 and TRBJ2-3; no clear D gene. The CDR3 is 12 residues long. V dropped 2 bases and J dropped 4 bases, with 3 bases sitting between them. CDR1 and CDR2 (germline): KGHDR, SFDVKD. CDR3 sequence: CATSDSADTQYF. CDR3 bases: TGTGCCACCAGTGATTCGGCAGATACGCAGTATTTT.

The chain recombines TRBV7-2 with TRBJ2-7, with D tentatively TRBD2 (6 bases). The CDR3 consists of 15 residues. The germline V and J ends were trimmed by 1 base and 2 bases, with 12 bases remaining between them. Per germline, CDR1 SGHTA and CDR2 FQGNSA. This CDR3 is CASSLGLAATYEQYF. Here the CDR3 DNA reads TGTGCCAGCAGCTTAGGGTTAGCGGCCACCTACGAGCAGTACTTC.

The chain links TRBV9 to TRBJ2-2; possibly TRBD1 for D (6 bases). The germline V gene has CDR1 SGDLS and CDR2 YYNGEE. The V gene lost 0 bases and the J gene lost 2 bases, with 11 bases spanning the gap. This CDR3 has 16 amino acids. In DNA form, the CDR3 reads TGTGCCAGCAGCGTAGTGGACAGACCAAACACCGGGGAGCTGTTTTTT. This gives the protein CASSVVDRPNTGELFF. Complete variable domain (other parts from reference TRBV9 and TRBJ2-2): DSGVTQTPKHLITATGQRVTLRCSPRSGDLSVYWYQQSLDQGLQFLIQYYNGEERAKGNILERFSAQQFPDLHSELNLSSLELGDSALYFCASSVVDRPNTGELFFGEGSRLTVL.

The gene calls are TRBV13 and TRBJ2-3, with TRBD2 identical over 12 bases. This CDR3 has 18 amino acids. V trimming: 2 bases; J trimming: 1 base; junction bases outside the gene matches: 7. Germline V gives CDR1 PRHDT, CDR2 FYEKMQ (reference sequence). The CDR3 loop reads CASSLLASGGAGTDTQYF. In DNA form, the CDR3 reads TGTGCCAGCAGCTTATTGGCTAGCGGGGGGGCCGGCACAGATACGCAGTATTTT.

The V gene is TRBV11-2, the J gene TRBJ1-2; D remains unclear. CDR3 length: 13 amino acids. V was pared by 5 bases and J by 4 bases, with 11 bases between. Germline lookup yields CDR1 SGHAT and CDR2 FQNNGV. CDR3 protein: CASSPGAGYGYTF. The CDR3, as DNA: TGTGCCAGCAGCCCCGGAGCGGGCTATGGCTACACCTTC.

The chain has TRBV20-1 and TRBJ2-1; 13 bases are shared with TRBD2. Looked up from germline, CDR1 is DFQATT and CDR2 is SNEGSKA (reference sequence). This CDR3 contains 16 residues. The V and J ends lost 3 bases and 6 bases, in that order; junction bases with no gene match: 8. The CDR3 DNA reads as TGCAGTGCTAGTTCACTAGCGGGGGGGATCGGCAATGAGCAGTTCTTC. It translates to CSASSLAGGIGNEQFF.

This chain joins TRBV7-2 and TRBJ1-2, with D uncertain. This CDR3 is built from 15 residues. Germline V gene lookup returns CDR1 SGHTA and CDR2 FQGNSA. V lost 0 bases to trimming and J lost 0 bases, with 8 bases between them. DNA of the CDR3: TGTGCCAGCAGCTTAGCGAGGCGTACTAACTATGGCTACACCTTC. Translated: CASSLARRTNYGYTF.

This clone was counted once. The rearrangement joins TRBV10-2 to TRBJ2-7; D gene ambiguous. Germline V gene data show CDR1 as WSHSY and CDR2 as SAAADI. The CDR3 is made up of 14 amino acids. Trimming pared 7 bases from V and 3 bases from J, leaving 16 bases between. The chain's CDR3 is CASNPTGRLYEQYF. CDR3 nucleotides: TGCGCCAGCAACCCGACTGGCAGACTCTACGAGCAGTACTTC.

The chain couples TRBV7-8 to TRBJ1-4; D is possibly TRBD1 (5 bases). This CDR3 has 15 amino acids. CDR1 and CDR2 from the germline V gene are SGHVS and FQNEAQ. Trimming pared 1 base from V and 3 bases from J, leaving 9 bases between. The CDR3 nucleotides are TGTGCCAGCAGCTTAGGGGGGGTGTCTAATGAAAAACTGTTTTTT. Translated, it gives CASSLGGVSNEKLFF.

In DNA, the CDR3 is TGCGCCAGCCTCTCGGGGGCTAGCGGATACAATGAGCAGTTCTTC. Translating it yields CASLSGASGYNEQFF. The rearrangement links TRBV5-1 to TRBJ2-1; maybe TRBD2 (7 bases). V was clipped by 7 bases and J by 4 bases, with 18 bases between them. There are 15 residues in the CDR3. In germline, CDR1 is SGHRS, CDR2 YFSETQ.

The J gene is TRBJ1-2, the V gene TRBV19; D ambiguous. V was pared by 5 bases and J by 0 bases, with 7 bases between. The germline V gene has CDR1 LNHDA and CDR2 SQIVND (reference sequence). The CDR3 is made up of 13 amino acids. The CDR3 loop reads CASSWAANYGYTF. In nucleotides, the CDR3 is TGTGCCAGTAGTTGGGCAGCTAACTATGGCTACACCTTC.

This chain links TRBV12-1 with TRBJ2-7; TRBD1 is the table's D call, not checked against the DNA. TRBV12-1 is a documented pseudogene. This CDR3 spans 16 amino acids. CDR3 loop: CASSFLPDKTSLEQYF. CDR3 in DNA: TGTGCCAGCAGCTTTCTTCCAGACAAGACCAGTCTCGAGCAGTACTTC.

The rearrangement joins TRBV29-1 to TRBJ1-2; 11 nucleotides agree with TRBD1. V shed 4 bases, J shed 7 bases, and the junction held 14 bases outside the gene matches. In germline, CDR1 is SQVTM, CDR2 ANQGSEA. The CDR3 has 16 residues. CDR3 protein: CSVGGQGAGGVSGYTF. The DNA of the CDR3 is TGCAGCGTTGGTGGACAGGGGGCAGGAGGTGTTAGTGGCTACACCTTC.

The CDR3 protein is CASSSTGELFF. In nucleotides, the CDR3 is TGTGCCAGCAGTTCAACCGGGGAGCTGTTTTTT. The chain carries TRBV9 and TRBJ2-2; no firm D call. The CDR3 sequence is 11 residues long. CDR1 and CDR2 from the germline V gene are SGDLS and YYNGEE. V lost 5 bases and J 5 bases, leaving 4 bases between the germline ends.

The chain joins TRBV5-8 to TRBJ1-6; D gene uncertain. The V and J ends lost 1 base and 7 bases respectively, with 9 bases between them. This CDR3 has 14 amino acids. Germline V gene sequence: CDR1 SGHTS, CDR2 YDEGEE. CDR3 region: CASSLRGLNSPLHF. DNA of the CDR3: TGTGCCAGCAGCTTGAGAGGGTTGAATTCACCCCTCCACTTT. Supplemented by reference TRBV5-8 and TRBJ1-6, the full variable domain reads EAGVTQSPTHLIKTRGQQATLRCSPISGHTSVYWYQQALGLGLQFLLWYDEGEERNRGNFPPRFSGRQFPNYSSELNVNALELEDSALYLCASSLRGLNSPLHFGNGTRLTVT.

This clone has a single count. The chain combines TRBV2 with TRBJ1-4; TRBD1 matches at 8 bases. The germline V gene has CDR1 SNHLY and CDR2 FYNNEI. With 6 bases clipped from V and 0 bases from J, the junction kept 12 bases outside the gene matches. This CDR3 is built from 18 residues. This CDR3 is CASSLRDRRFATNEKLFF. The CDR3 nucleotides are TGTGCCAGCAGCCTCCGGGACAGGCGGTTTGCAACTAATGAAAAACTGTTTTTT.

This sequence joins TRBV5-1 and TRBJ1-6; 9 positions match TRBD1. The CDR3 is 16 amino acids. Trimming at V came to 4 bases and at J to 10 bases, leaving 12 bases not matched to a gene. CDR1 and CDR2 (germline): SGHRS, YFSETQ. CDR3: CASSPDTGTGRSPLHF. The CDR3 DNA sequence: TGCGCCAGCAGCCCGGATACCGGGACAGGGAGATCACCCCTCCACTTT.

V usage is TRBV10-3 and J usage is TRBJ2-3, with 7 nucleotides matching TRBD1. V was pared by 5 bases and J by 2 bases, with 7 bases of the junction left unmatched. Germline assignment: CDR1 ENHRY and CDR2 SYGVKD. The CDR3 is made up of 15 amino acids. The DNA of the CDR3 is TGTGCCATCAGTAGACAGGGATCTGACACAGATACGCAGTATTTT. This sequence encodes CAISRQGSDTDTQYF.

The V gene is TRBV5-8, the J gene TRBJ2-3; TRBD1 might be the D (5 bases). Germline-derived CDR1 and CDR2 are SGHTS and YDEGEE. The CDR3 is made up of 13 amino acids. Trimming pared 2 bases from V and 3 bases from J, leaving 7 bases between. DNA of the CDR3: TGTGCCAGCAGCTTTACAGGAACAGATACGCAGTATTTT. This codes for CASSFTGTDTQYF.

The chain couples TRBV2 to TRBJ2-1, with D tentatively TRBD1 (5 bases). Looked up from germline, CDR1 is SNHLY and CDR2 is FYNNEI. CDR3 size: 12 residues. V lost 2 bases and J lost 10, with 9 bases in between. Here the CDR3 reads CASSEQGREQFF. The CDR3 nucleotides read TGTGCCAGCAGTGAACAGGGTCGGGAGCAGTTCTTC. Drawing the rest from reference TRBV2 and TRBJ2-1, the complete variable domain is EPEVTQTPSHQVTQMGQEVILRCVPISNHLYFYWYRQILGQKVEFLVSFYNNEISEKSEIFDDQFSVERPDGSNFTLKIRSTKLEDSAMYFCASSEQGREQFFGPGTRLTVL.